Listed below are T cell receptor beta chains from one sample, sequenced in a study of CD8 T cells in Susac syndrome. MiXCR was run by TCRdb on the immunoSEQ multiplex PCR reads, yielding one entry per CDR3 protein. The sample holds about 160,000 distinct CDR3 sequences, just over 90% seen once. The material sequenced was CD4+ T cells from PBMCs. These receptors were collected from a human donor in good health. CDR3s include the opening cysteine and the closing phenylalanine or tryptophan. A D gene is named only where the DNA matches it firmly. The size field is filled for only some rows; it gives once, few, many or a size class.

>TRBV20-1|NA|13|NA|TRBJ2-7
CSARPVDRIGQYF
TGCAGTGCTAGGCCTGTCGACAGGATTGGGCAGTACTTC
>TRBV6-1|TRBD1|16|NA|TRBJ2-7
CASSERADRGFYEQYF
TGTGCCAGCAGTGAAAGGGCCGACAGGGGGTTCTACGAGCAGTACTTC
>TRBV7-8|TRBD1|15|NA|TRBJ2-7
CASSSPDRGLYEQYF
TGTGCCAGCAGCTCTCCGGACAGGGGTCTCTACGAGCAGTACTTC
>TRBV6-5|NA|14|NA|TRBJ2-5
CASTRDALSGTQYF
TGTGCCAGCACCAGGGACGCGCTTAGTGGGACCCAGTACTTC
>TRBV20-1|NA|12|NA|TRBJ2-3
CSASEATDTQYF
TGCAGTGCTAGTGAAGCGACAGATACGCAGTATTTT
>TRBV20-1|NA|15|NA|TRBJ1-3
CSARSYRFSGNTIYF
TGCAGTGCTAGATCATACCGGTTTTCTGGAAACACCATATATTTT
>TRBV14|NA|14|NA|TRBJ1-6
CASSHPGANSPLHF
TGTGCCAGCAGTCATCCCGGAGCAAATTCACCCCTCCACTTT
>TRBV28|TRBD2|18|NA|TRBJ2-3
CASSSGTSGGAGTDTQYF
TGTGCCAGCAGTTCCGGGACTAGCGGGGGGGCGGGCACAGATACGCAGTATTTT
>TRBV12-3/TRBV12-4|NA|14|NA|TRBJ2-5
CASSLMAAPETQYF
TGTGCCAGCAGTTTAATGGCAGCCCCAGAGACCCAGTACTTC
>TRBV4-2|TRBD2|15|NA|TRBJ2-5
CASSRTSGAQETQYF
TGTGCCAGCAGTCGAACTAGCGGTGCCCAAGAGACCCAGTACTTC
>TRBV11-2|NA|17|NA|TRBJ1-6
CASSLVGLGGYNSPLHF
TGTGCCAGCAGCTTAGTGGGACTCGGAGGGTATAATTCACCCCTCCACTTT
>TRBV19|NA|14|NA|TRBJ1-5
CASRGSGAGQPQHF
TGTGCCAGTAGGGGGTCAGGGGCAGGGCAGCCCCAGCATTTT
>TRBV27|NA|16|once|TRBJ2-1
CASRTTGRLSYNEQFF
TGTGCCAGCAGGACAACGGGCAGGCTCTCCTACAATGAGCAGTTCTTC
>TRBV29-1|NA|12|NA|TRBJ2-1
CSVGQAGDEQFF
TGCAGCGTTGGGCAGGCCGGGGATGAGCAGTTCTTC
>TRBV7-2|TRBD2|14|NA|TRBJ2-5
CASSLYGGEETQYF
TGTGCCAGCAGCTTATACGGGGGGGAGGAGACCCAGTACTTC
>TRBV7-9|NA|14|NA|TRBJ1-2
CASGRTDSNYGYTF
TGTGCCAGCGGTCGGACAGATTCTAACTATGGCTACACCTTC
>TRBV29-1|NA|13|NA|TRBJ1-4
CSVGGHGNEKLFF
TGCAGCGTTGGAGGACACGGCAATGAAAAACTGTTTTTT
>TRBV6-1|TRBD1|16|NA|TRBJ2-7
CASSALTGTGGGEQYF
TGTGCCAGCAGTGCCCTAACGGGGACAGGGGGCGGCGAGCAGTACTTC
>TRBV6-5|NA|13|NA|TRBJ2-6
CASSHTGANVLTF
TGTGCCAGCAGTCACACTGGGGCCAACGTCCTGACTTTC
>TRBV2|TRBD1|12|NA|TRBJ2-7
CASSSQGDEQYF
TGTGCCAGCAGTTCCCAGGGGGACGAGCAGTACTTC
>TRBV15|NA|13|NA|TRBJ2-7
CATSRERTREQYF
TGTGCCACCAGCAGAGAAAGGACGAGGGAGCAGTACTTC
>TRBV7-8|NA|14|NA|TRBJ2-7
CASIPGTEAFEQYF
TGTGCCAGCATCCCGGGCACGGAGGCCTTCGAGCAGTACTTC
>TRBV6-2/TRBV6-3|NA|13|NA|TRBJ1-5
CASSYVVGQPQHF
TGTGCCAGCAGTTACGTCGTGGGTCAGCCCCAGCATTTT
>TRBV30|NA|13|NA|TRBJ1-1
CAWSGWVNTEAFF
TGTGCCTGGAGTGGGTGGGTGAACACTGAAGCTTTCTTT
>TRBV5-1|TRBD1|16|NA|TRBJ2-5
CASSLVQGARQETQYF
TGCGCCAGCAGCTTGGTACAGGGGGCGCGGCAAGAGACCCAGTACTTC
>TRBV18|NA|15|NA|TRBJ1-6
CASSPTADDNSPLHF
TGTGCCAGCTCACCAACAGCAGATGACAATTCACCCCTCCACTTT
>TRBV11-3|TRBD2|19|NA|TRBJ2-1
CASSFFSGGGWSWYNEQFF
TGTGCCAGCAGCTTCTTCAGCGGGGGGGGATGGAGCTGGTACAATGAGCAGTTCTTC
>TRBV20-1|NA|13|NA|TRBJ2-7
CSARDTWNYEQYF
TGCAGTGCTAGAGATACGTGGAACTACGAGCAGTACTTC
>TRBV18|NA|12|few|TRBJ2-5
CASSLRGETQYF
TGTGCCAGCTCCCTCAGGGGAGAGACCCAGTACTTC
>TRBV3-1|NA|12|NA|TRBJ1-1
CASSQDLEGAFF
TGTGCCAGCAGCCAAGATTTGGAAGGTGCTTTCTTT
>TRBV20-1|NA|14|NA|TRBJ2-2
CSAIKSFYTGELFF
TGCAGTGCTATAAAGTCCTTTTACACCGGGGAGCTGTTTTTT
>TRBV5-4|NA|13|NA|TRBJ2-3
CASSLWMADTQYF
TGTGCCAGCAGCTTATGGATGGCAGATACGCAGTATTTT
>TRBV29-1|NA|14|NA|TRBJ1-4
CSVAYRGTNEKLFF
TGCAGCGTCGCCTACCGGGGGACTAATGAAAAACTGTTTTTT
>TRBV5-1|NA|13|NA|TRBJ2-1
CASSLASLNEQFF
TGCGCCAGCAGCTTGGCGTCCTTGAATGAGCAGTTCTTC
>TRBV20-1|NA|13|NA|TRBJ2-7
CSARSPLGLEQYF
TGCAGTGCTAGGTCTCCTCTCGGGCTCGAGCAGTACTTC
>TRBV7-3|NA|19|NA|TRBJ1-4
CASSLRGPTGFGVNEKLFF
TGTGCCAGCAGCTTAAGGGGTCCTACAGGGTTTGGAGTGAATGAAAAACTGTTTTTT
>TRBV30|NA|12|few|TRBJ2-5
CASHGSGETQYF
TGTGCCTCCCACGGATCGGGTGAGACCCAGTACTTC
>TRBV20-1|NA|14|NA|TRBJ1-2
CSARDLGKGYGYTF
TGCAGTGCTAGAGATTTGGGAAAGGGCTATGGCTACACCTTC
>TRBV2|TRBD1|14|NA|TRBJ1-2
CASREGGGNYGYTF
TGTGCCAGCAGGGAGGGAGGGGGCAACTATGGCTACACCTTC